A single sample is the source of the 9 T cell receptor beta chains below, sequenced in a study of post-analysis software for immune sequencing data. Study-level findings and limits: With TRBV5-6, TRBV5-1 and TRBV20-1 included, about five TRBV segments were more frequent in patients than in controls.

For these TCRs, the target antigens are not known. TCR beta cDNA libraries included unique molecular identifiers. TCRdb reprocessed the PCR reads via MiXCR and lists one record per CDR3 protein. The sample contains around 700,000 distinct CDR3 sequences, 55% to 70% of which appear only once. Sequences were obtained from blood. Receptors originate from a girl aged 2 to 10 with multiple sclerosis.

This sequence joins TRBV30 and TRBJ1-2; 7 bases agree with TRBD1. Germline assignment: CDR1 GTSNPN and CDR2 SVGIG (reference sequence). The CDR3 loop spans 13 amino acids. Losses at the gene ends were 1 base for V and 8 bases for J; bases not matched to a gene: 7. The CDR3 loop is CAWSGTGVGGYTF. CDR3 bases: TGTGCCTGGAGTGGCACAGGGGTCGGGGGCTACACCTTC. The full variable domain, completed using reference TRBV30 and TRBJ1-2, is SQTIHQWPATLVQPVGSPLSLECTVEGTSNPNLYWYRQAAGRGLQLLFYSVGIGQISSEVPQNLSASRPQDRQFILSSKKLLLSDSGFYLCAWSGTGVGGYTFGSGTRLTVV.

In its sample, this clonotype was seen a few times. The J gene is TRBJ2-3, the V gene TRBV12-3 or TRBV12-4; 8 positions agree with TRBD2. This CDR3 has 14 residues. Trimming took 4 bases from V and 2 from J; bases not matched to a gene: 2. The CDR3 bases are TGTGCCAGCAGTTCGGGGGGGGTCACAGATACGCAGTATTTT. This translates into CASSSGGVTDTQYF.

This chain links TRBV5-1 with TRBJ1-1; weak D call: TRBD1 (5 bases). There are 17 residues in the CDR3. CDR1 is SGHRS and CDR2 is YFSETQ in the germline V gene. The V end lost 1 base, the J end lost 6 bases, and 22 bases lay between the germline ends. The CDR3 bases are TGCGCCAGCAGCTTGACTTCTCTGGGCAGGGTAGGAGCTGAAGCTTTCTTT. Its translation is CASSLTSLGRVGAEAFF.

The V and J genes are TRBV28 and TRBJ1-2; 8 bases agree with TRBD1. The CDR3 length is 15 residues. Germline V gene data show CDR1 as MDHEN and CDR2 as SYDVKM. The V gene end was trimmed by 3 bases and the J gene end by 7 bases; junction bases not matched to a gene: 10. CDR3 protein: CASSFVGRGHSGYTF. The CDR3 DNA reads as TGTGCCAGCAGTTTCGTCGGCAGGGGGCATAGTGGCTACACCTTC.

This chain connects TRBV20-1 to TRBJ2-3; possibly TRBD1 for D (6 bases). CDR1 and CDR2 from the germline V gene are DFQATT and SNEGSKA (reference sequence). Trimming took off 4 bases at V and 7 bases at J, with 15 bases between the two ends. The CDR3 consists of 13 residues. The CDR3 DNA sequence: TGCAGTGCTAAAGATGCAGGGGTGAATACGCAGTATTTT. Its translation is CSAKDAGVNTQYF.

The rearrangement links TRBV20-1 to TRBJ1-5; the D gene is possibly TRBD1 (5 bases). The CDR3 is 18 amino acids. Germline CDR1 DFQATT, CDR2 SNEGSKA (reference sequence). Trimming shortened V by 5 bases and J by 0 bases, and 23 bases separated the two germline ends. Here the CDR3 reads CSAHDTGTDPYSNQPQHF. The CDR3, as DNA: TGCAGTGCTCACGACACCGGGACGGATCCTTATAGCAATCAGCCCCAGCATTTT.

The rearrangement uses TRBV4-1 and TRBJ1-2, with a tentative D call TRBD1 (6 bases). This CDR3 contains 15 residues. With 1 base removed from V and 7 bases from J, the gap between germline ends came to 16 bases. Germline assignment: CDR1 MGHRA and CDR2 YSYEKL. CDR3 residues: CASSQVPGQSRGYTF. CDR3 sequence (DNA): TGCGCCAGCAGCCAAGTTCCAGGACAGTCTCGTGGCTACACCTTC.

The chain joins TRBV20-1 to TRBJ2-3; weak D call: TRBD2 (6 bases). Germline CDR1 is DFQATT and CDR2 is SNEGSKA (reference sequence). V lost 2 bases to trimming and J lost 2 bases, with 11 bases between them. The CDR3 consists of 14 residues. The CDR3 coding sequence is TGCAGTGCTAGACGCGCGGGGACCACAGATACGCAGTATTTT. It translates to CSARRAGTTDTQYF.

The genes are TRBV20-1 and TRBJ2-1, with 8 bases matching TRBD1. CDR1 is DFQATT and CDR2 is SNEGSKA in the germline V gene (reference sequence). The CDR3 is 14 residues long. J gave up 6 bases and V 3 bases, and 7 bases lay outside the gene matches. In nucleotides, the CDR3 is TGCAGTGCTAGTCCCGGTACAGGGGGCAATGAGCAGTTCTTC. This encodes CSASPGTGGNEQFF.